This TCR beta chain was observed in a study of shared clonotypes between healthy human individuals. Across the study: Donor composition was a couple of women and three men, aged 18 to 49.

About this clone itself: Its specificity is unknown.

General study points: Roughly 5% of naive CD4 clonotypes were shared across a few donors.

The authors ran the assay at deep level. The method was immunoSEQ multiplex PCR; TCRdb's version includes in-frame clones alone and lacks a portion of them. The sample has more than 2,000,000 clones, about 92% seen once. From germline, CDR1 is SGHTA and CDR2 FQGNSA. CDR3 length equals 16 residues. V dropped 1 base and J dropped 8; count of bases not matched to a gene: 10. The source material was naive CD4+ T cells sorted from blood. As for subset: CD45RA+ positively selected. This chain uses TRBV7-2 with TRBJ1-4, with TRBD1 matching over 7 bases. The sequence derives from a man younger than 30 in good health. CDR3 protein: CASSLVETGRGEKLFF. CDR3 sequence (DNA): TGTGCCAGCAGCTTAGTTGAGACAGGGCGAGGGGAAAAACTGTTTTTT.